A single sample is the source of the 15 T cell receptor beta chains below, sequenced in a study of low-dose radiotherapy and immunotherapy resistance in tumors. Specified time point: after trial treatment. Treatment here: LDRT plus nivolumab, ipilimumab, low-dose cyclophosphamide and aspirin (RACIN trial). Priming of first-strand cDNA relied on TRAV- and TRBV-specific primers (covering alpha and beta chains). With a V-primer adapter and a constant-region primer, TCRs were amplified for 20 to 25 PCR cycles. TCRdb analysed the reads with MiXCR anew, one entry per CDR3 protein. Of around 80,000 distinct CDR3 sequences in the sample, around 17% were seen once. This specimen was PBMCs, taken after low-dose radiotherapy plus immunotherapy. Receptors were obtained from a male donor with prostate cancer.

This clonotype was counted ten times or more. The gene calls are TRBV7-3 and TRBJ2-7; weak D call: TRBD1 (6 bases). Germline V gives CDR1 SGHTA, CDR2 FQGTGA. Trimming removed 1 base from V and 7 bases from J, with 11 bases in between. The CDR3 runs 13 residues. CDR3 DNA: TGTGCCAGCAGCTTAAACCTCAGGGGAGAGCAGTACTTC. It codes for CASSLNLRGEQYF.

This clonotype was observed many times. J is TRBJ2-1 and V is TRBV29-1; D call uncertain. V was trimmed by 6 bases and J by 1 base, leaving 16 bases between them. CDR3 length: 15 residues. From germline, CDR1 is SQVTM and CDR2 ANQGSEA. The CDR3 spells CSVGRRLSSYNEQFF. CDR3 nucleotides: TGCAGCGTCGGAAGAAGATTATCTTCCTACAATGAGCAGTTCTTC.

This clonotype has more than one count but fewer than ten. A far larger clone is just one base off, so this is likely a read error. The rearrangement uses TRBV6-2 or TRBV6-3 and TRBJ1-3, with D perhaps matching TRBD1 (6 bases). Germline-derived CDR1 and CDR2 are MNHEY and SVGEGT. The CDR3 contains 15 residues. The CDR3 region is CTSSSDRQVENTIYF. CDR3 DNA sequence: TGTACCAGCAGTTCCGATCGACAGGTTGAAAACACCATATATTTT.

Many counts were recorded for this clonotype. This CDR3 is CASSPRGPTYNSPLHF. Here the CDR3 DNA reads TGTGCCAGCTCACCAAGGGGACCGACCTATAATTCACCCCTCCACTTT. The chain employs TRBV18 and TRBJ1-6; tentatively, D is TRBD1 (5 bases). Trimming cost V 2 bases and J 2 bases, with 10 bases left between them. Germline V lookup: CDR1 KGHSH, CDR2 LQKENI. This CDR3 contains 16 residues.

About this clonotype: A single base is all that separates this from a far larger clone, so a read error is likely. J is TRBJ2-1 and V is TRBV27; D is unresolved. The end of the DNA aligns better with TRBJ2-7, so the J call may be wrong. The CDR3 contains 15 residues. Germline CDR1 MNHEY, CDR2 SMNVEV (reference sequence). The CDR3 coding sequence is TGTGCCAGCAATTCACGTCTATGGCAGGACGGCGAGCAGTACTTC. This encodes CASNSRLWQDGEQYF.

In this sample, this clonotype turned up many times. The chain couples TRBV15 to TRBJ2-7, with D tentatively TRBD1 or TRBD2 (5 bases each). The CDR3 consists of 14 residues. With 0 bases removed from V and 5 bases from J, the gap between germline ends came to 11 bases. Germline CDR1 reads LNHNV; CDR2 reads YYDKDF (reference sequence). The CDR3 nucleotides read TGTGCCACCAGCAGAGATCTGGGGACGGACGAGCAGTACTTC. Encoded protein: CATSRDLGTDEQYF.

This clonotype was observed many times. The chain has TRBV19 and TRBJ2-7, with D perhaps given as TRBD1 or TRBD2 (5 bases each). This CDR3 comprises 13 residues. Germline V lookup: CDR1 LNHDA, CDR2 SQIVND (reference sequence). Trimming shortened V by 8 bases and J by 3 bases, and 14 bases separated the two germline ends. CDR3 sequence (DNA): TGTGCCAGTTCCGGGACCCCCCTCTACGAGCAGTACTTC. As protein: CASSGTPLYEQYF.

This clonotype was counted ten times or more. The J gene is TRBJ1-3, the V gene TRBV30; 7 nucleotides match TRBD1. Germline CDR1 and CDR2: GTSNPN and SVGIG (reference sequence). The CDR3 is 13 amino acids. As DNA, the CDR3 is TGTGCGGCGGGCAGGGGGTCTGGAAACACCATATATTTT. It encodes CAAGRGSGNTIYF.

Regarding this clonotype: Only one base separates this from a far larger clonotype, so it likely reflects a read error. The CDR3 loop reads CASTPTSGRAISYNEQYF. In nucleotides, the CDR3 is TGTGCCAGCACCCCGACTAGCGGGAGGGCTATCTCCTACAATGAGCAGTACTTC. The chain has TRBV28 and TRBJ2-7, with TRBD2 identical over 14 bases. V lost 7 bases, J lost 7 bases, and 18 bases stayed unmatched. The CDR3 length is 18 residues. Germline V gives CDR1 MDHEN, CDR2 SYDVKM.

Notes on this clonotype: Given a far larger clone just one base away, this is likely a sequencing read error. The V call is TRBV20-1, the J call TRBJ2-7; no clear D. The CDR3 is 14 residues long. With 3 bases removed from V and 7 bases from J, the gap between germline ends came to 19 bases. Germline CDR1 and CDR2: DFQATT and SNEGSKA (reference sequence). The DNA for the CDR3 is TGCAGTGCTAGTTGGCAATCTGGCGGCAATGAGCAGTACTTC. Its translation: CSASWQSGGNEQYF.

This clonotype has ten or more counts. The V call is TRBV2, the J call TRBJ2-7, with 7 bases matching TRBD1. The junction had 6 bases not matched to a gene; V was cut back by 6 bases and J by 4 bases. Germline V gene lookup returns CDR1 SNHLY and CDR2 FYNNEI. The CDR3 contains 13 residues. DNA for the CDR3: TGTGCCAGCAGCCTGACAGGGATTTACGAGCAGTACTTC. It yields the protein CASSLTGIYEQYF.

This clonotype was observed many times. V gene TRBV7-9 combines with J gene TRBJ2-3; D not resolved. Germline-derived CDR1 and CDR2 are SEHNR and FQNEAQ (reference sequence). This CDR3 has 17 residues. V was pared by 1 base and J by 0 bases, with 14 bases between. The DNA for the CDR3 is TGTGCCAGCAGCTTAGTCCCCGGGTCTGGGAGCACAGATACGCAGTATTTT. Residues: CASSLVPGSGSTDTQYF.

This clonotype was seen repeatedly, ten times or more. The J gene is TRBJ1-2, the V gene TRBV12-3 or TRBV12-4; 7 bases are a match to TRBD1. V lost 4 bases, J lost 2 bases, and 4 bases stayed unmatched. The CDR3 spans 14 residues. CDR3 sequence (DNA): TGTGCCAGCAGTTCGGGACAGCCAAACTATGGCTACACCTTC. This sequence encodes CASSSGQPNYGYTF.

This clonotype came up many times. The chain combines TRBV6-2 or TRBV6-3 with TRBJ2-7; 10 bases align to TRBD2. V lost 8 bases and J lost 10; bases outside the gene matches: 8. The CDR3 covers 12 residues. CDR1 and CDR2 (germline): MNHEY, SVGEGT. CDR3 sequence: CASGEGLASQYF. DNA for the CDR3: TGTGCCAGCGGGGAGGGACTAGCGTCTCAGTACTTC.

Ten or more counts support this clonotype. The V call is TRBV6-2 or TRBV6-3, the J call TRBJ2-7, with D tentatively TRBD1 (5 bases). V lost 4 bases and J lost 3, with 7 bases in between. The germline V gene has CDR1 MNHEY and CDR2 SVGEGT. This CDR3 has 12 residues. The DNA of the CDR3 is TGTGCCAGCAGTTTAGGGGACTACGAGCAGTACTTC. Protein: CASSLGDYEQYF.